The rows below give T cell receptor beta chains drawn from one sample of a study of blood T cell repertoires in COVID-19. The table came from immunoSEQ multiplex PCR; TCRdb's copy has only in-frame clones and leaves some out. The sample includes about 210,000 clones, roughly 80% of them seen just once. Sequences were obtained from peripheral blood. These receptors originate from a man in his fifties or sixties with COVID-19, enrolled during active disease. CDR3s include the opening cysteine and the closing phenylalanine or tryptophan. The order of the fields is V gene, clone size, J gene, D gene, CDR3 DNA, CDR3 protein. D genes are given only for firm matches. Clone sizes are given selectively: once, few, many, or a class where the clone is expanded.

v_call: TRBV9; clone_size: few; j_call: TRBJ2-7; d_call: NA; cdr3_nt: TGTGCCAGCAGCGTACAGGCGGACGCGCAGGGCGAGCAGTACTTC; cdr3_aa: CASSVQADAQGEQYF
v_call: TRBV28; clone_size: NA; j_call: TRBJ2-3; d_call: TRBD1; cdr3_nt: TGTGCCAGCACCAAAGGGGGCTCAGATACGCAGTATTTT; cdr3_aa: CASTKGGSDTQYF
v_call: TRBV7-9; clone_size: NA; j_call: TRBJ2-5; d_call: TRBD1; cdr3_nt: TGTGCCAGCAGCTCCCCGGGACAGGGCCGGGGATACTTC; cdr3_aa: CASSSPGQGRGYF
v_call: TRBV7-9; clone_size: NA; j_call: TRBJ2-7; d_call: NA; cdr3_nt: TGTGCCAGCAGCCGCCGTAGAGATAGAGCCTACGAGCAGTACTTC; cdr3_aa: CASSRRRDRAYEQYF
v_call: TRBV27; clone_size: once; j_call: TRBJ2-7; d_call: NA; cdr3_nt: TGTGCCAGCAGCCCGGACTCTCGGCGCCACTACGAGCAGTACTTC; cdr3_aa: CASSPDSRRHYEQYF
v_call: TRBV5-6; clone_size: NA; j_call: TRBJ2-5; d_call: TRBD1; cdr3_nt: TGTGCCAGCAGCCCGGGACAGGGCGGACAGACCCAGTACTTC; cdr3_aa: CASSPGQGGQTQYF
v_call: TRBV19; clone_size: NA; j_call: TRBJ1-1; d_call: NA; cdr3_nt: TGTGCCAGTAGTACAGTATGGAACACTGAAGCTTTCTTT; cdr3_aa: CASSTVWNTEAFF
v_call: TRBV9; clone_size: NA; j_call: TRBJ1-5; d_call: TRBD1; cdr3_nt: TGTGCCAGCAGCGAGGGGGCTGACGTTTATAGCAATCAGCCCCAGCATTTT; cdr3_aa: CASSEGADVYSNQPQHF
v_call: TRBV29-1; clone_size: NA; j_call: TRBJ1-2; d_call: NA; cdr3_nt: TGCAGCGTTGGCCAGGGCGAATATGGCTACACCTTC; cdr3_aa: CSVGQGEYGYTF
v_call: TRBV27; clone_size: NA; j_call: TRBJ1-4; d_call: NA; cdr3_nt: TGTGCCAGCAGTGGGGCGGGGGAGAGAAATGAAAAACTGTTTTTT; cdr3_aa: CASSGAGERNEKLFF
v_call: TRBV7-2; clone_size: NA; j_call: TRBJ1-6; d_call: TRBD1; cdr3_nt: TGTGCCAGCAGCTTAGTCCCGGGACAGGATTCACCCCTCCACTTT; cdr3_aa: CASSLVPGQDSPLHF
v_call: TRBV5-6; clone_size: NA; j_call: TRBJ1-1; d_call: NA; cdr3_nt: TGTGCCAGCAGCGAATCCAGGGGCAACACTGAAGCTTTCTTT; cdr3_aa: CASSESRGNTEAFF
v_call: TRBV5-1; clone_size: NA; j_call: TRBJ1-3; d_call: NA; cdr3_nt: TGCGCCAGCAGCTTGGCAGGGGCCGGAAACACCATATATTTT; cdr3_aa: CASSLAGAGNTIYF
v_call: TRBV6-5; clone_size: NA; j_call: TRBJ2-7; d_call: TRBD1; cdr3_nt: TGTGCCAGCAGTTTCGGGACAGGGGACTACGAGCAGTACTTC; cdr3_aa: CASSFGTGDYEQYF
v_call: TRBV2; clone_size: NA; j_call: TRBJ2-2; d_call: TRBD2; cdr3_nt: TGTGCCAGGAGTTCCGGACTAGCGGGAGTTAACACCGGGGAGCTGTTTTTT; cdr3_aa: CARSSGLAGVNTGELFF
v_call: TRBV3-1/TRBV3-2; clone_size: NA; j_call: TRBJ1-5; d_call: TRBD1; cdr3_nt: TGTGCCAGCAGCGCTAGGACAGGGTTCGGCAATCAGCCCCAGCATTTT; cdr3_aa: CASSARTGFGNQPQHF
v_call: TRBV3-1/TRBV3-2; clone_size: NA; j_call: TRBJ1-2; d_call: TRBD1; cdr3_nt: TGTGCCAGCAGCAGCCGGGACAGGGGCGGCTACACCTTC; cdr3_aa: CASSSRDRGGYTF
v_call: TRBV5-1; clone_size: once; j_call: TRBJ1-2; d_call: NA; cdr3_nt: TGCGCCAGCAGCTTGGGGACAGCTAACTATGGCTACACCTTC; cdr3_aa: CASSLGTANYGYTF
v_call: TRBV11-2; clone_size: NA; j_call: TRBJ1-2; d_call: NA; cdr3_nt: TGTGCCAGCAGCTTAACGGGGTATGGCTACACCTTC; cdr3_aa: CASSLTGYGYTF
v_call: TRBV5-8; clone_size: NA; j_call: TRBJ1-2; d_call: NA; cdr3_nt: TGTGCCAGCAGCTTAAGGGGGACCCTTAACTATGGCTACACCTTC; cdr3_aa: CASSLRGTLNYGYTF
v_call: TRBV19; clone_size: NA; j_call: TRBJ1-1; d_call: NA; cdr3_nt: TGTGCCAGTAGTATGAATAGGGGAAACACTGAAGCTTTCTTT; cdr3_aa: CASSMNRGNTEAFF
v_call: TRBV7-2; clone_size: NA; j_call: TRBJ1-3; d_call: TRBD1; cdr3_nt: TGTGCCAGCAAGACAGGGCCGACGCGTTGGAACACCATATATTTT; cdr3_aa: CASKTGPTRWNTIYF
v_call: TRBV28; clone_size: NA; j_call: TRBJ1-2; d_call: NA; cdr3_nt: TGTGCCAGCACCTCCGTGACGACAGCATATGGCTACACCTTC; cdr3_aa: CASTSVTTAYGYTF
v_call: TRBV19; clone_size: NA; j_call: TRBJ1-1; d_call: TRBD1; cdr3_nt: TGTGCCAGTAGACGACAGGGGGCTGTCACTGAAGCTTTCTTT; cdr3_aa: CASRRQGAVTEAFF
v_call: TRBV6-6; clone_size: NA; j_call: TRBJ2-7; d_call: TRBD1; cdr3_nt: TGTGCCAGCAGCCCCACGGGACAGCCATACGGGGAGCAGTACTTC; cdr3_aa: CASSPTGQPYGEQYF
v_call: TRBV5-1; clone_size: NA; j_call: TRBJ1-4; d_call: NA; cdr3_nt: TGCGCCAGCAGCCGTTGGGGGCAGGATGAAAAACTGTTTTTT; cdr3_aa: CASSRWGQDEKLFF
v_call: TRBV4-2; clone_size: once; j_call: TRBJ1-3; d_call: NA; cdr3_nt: TGTGCCAGCAGCCAAGATTCCCGGGGGGGTGGGTCCCTTACTGGAAACACCATATATTTT; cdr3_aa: CASSQDSRGGGSLTGNTIYF
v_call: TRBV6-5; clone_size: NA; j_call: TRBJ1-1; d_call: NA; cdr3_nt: TGTGCCAGCAGAGGGCAAGGCGGGACTGAAGCTTTCTTT; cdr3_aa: CASRGQGGTEAFF
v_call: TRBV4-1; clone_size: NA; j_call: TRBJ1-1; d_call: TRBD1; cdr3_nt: TGCGCCAGCAGCCGGGGACAGCTGAACACTGAAGCTTTCTTT; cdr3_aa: CASSRGQLNTEAFF
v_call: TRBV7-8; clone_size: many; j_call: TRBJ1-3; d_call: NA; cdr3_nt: TGTGCCAGCAGCTTAGGGACAGCCTCTGGAAACACCATATATTTT; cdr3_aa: CASSLGTASGNTIYF
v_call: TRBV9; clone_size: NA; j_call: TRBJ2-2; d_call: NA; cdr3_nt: TGTGCCAGCAGCGGAGGGGGATACACCGGGGAGCTGTTTTTT; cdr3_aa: CASSGGGYTGELFF
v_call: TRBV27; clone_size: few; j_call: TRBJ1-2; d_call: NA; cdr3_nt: TGTGCCAGCAGTTTCCTGACAGGAAACTATGGCTACACCTTC; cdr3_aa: CASSFLTGNYGYTF